These 5 T cell receptor beta chains share one sample of origin, sequenced in a study of T cell responses to AZD1222 COVID-19 vaccine. Sequencing was performed with immunoSEQ multiplex PCR; in TCRdb, only in-frame clones are kept and a portion is missing. The sample records approximately 130,000 clones, 90% being singletons. The sample consisted of peripheral blood, taken 28 days after the second dose of the MenACWY control vaccine. The receptors here all came from an adult who received the MenACWY meningococcal vaccine as a control.

The chain carries TRBV12-3 or TRBV12-4 and TRBJ2-3; tentative D call: TRBD1 (6 bases). The CDR3 loop spans 13 amino acids. V shed 5 bases and J shed 8 bases, with 14 bases lying between them. The CDR3, as DNA: TGTGCCAGCAGTCCCCGCGCAGGGGCTACGCAGTATTTT. Translating it yields CASSPRAGATQYF.

This clone was seen a single time. The chain joins TRBV28 to TRBJ1-3, with no clear D. In germline, CDR1 is MDHEN, CDR2 SYDVKM. Trimming shortened V by 5 bases and J by 4 bases, and 12 bases separated the two germline ends. The CDR3 is made up of 14 amino acids. CDR3: CASSRVTSGNTIYF. The CDR3, as DNA: TGTGCCAGCAGTCGGGTGACCTCAGGAAACACCATATATTTT.

The rearrangement links TRBV28 to TRBJ2-5, with TRBD2 matching 12 bases. The germline CDR1 and CDR2 sequences are MDHEN and SYDVKM. The CDR3 loop spans 16 amino acids. Trimming took 5 bases from V and 7 from J; bases not matched to a gene: 11. In DNA, the CDR3 is TGTGCCAGCAGTCCCCCGACTAGCGGGAGTGTGGGGACCCAGTACTTC. Its translation is CASSPPTSGSVGTQYF.

This chain joins TRBV29-1 and TRBJ1-2, with D perhaps matching TRBD1 (5 bases). Germline V gives CDR1 SQVTM, CDR2 ANQGSEA. The CDR3 runs to 15 residues. V was cut by 7 bases and J by 0 bases, with 18 bases left in between. This CDR3 is CSALPGTAANYGYTF. CDR3 nucleotide sequence: TGCAGCGCCCTTCCCGGGACCGCTGCTAACTATGGCTACACCTTC.

CDR3 bases: TGTGCCTGGACCGGGGACAGGGACGTCAATGAGCAGTTCTTC. As protein: CAWTGDRDVNEQFF. The V gene is TRBV30, the J gene TRBJ2-1; 9 bases match TRBD1. Unmatched junction bases numbered 7, after V lost 4 bases and J lost 6 bases. Germline assignment: CDR1 GTSNPN and CDR2 SVGIG (reference sequence). CDR3 length: 14 residues.